The entry below gives a single T cell receptor beta chain sequence along with its context. Its target is unknown. The entry originates in a study of T-cell reconstitution after alpha-beta-depleted transplantation in children. As it was prepared, the TCRbeta library received unique molecular identifiers. A single record per CDR3 protein comes from TCRdb applying MiXCR to the PCR reads. The table includes 600,000 to 700,000 distinct CDR3 sequences, under 15% detected once. Overall study results and limits: Counts and diversity of T cells one year after transplant came mostly from newly produced T cells.

The origin of this receptor is a girl between 2 and 10 years old with congenital amegakaryocytic thrombocytopenia, due to receive a stem cell transplant. The sequences come from PBMCs, collected before TCRalphabeta/CD19-depleted stem cell transplant.

CDR3 protein: CASSLPPRSGYNEQFF. In nucleotides, the CDR3 is TGCGCCAGCAGCTTGCCCCCTAGGAGTGGCTACAATGAGCAGTTCTTC. The chain combines TRBV5-1 with TRBJ2-1; D unclear. V was trimmed by 1 base and J by 3 bases, leaving 14 bases between them. CDR1 SGHRS and CDR2 YFSETQ come from the germline V gene. The CDR3 loop spans 16 amino acids.